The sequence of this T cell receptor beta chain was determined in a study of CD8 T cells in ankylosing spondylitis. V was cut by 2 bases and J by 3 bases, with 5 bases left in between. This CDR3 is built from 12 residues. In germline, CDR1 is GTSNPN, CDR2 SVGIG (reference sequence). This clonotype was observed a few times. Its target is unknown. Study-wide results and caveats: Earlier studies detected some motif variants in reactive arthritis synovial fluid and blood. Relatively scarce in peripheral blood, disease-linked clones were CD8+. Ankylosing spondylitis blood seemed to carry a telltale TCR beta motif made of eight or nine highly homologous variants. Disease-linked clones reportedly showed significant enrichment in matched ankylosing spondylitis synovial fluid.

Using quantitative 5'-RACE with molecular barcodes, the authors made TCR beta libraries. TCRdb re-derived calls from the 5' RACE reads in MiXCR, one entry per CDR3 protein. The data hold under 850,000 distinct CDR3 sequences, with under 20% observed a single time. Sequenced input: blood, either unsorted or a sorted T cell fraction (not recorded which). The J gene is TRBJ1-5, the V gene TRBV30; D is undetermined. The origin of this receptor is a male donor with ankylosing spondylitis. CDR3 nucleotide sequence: TGTGCCTGGAGTCGCTTCAATCAGCCCCAGCATTTT. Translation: CAWSRFNQPQHF.